One and the same sample provided the 20 T cell receptor beta chains below, sequenced in a study of shared clonotypes between healthy human individuals. Method: immunoSEQ multiplex PCR; TCRdb's copy keeps in-frame clones and lacks some. Altogether around 500,000 clones are present, about 80% being singletons, with the ten largest covering roughly 12%. Sequencing was done on a sample of PBMCs. The source is a woman between 40 and 55 years old in good health. Some clones in this sample may be carry-over from other donors' samples.

J is TRBJ1-1 and V is TRBV7-3; no definite D call. This CDR3 has 13 residues. Germline V gene data show CDR1 as SGHTA and CDR2 as FQGTGA. V lost 5 bases, J lost 5 bases, and 12 bases lay in between. CDR3 sequence: CASSPPAGTEAFF. In nucleotides, the CDR3 is TGTGCCAGCAGCCCCCCGGCCGGAACTGAAGCTTTCTTT.

This sequence joins TRBV28 and TRBJ1-4; D unresolved. The CDR3 contains 13 residues. V was pared by 3 bases and J by 4 bases, with 6 bases between. The V gene's germline CDR1 is MDHEN and CDR2 SYDVKM. CDR3 in amino acids: CASSFRVNEKLFF. The CDR3 DNA reads TGTGCCAGCAGTTTTCGGGTTAATGAAAAACTGTTTTTT.

DNA of the CDR3: TGTGCCAGTAGTATTGGTCGGGTCAGGCATCAGCCCCAGCATTTT. Translation: CASSIGRVRHQPQHF. This chain joins TRBV19 and TRBJ1-5; D unclear. Germline V gene sequence: CDR1 LNHDA, CDR2 SQIVND (reference sequence). V shed 3 bases and J shed 5 bases, with 14 bases lying between them. The CDR3 consists of 15 residues.

The CDR3 coding sequence is TGTGCCAGCAGTGATCCGCCCACCGGGGGGCAGTTCTTC. Translating gives CASSDPPTGGQFF. The chain joins TRBV6-1 to TRBJ2-1, with D maybe TRBD2 (6 bases). The V gene lost 3 bases and the J gene lost 12 bases, with 15 bases spanning the gap. The CDR3 is 13 residues long. Germline-derived CDR1 and CDR2 are MNHNS and SASEGT.

On this clone itself: Given a much more abundant clone one base away, this may be a read error. The CDR3 sequence: CATSRDSAFGGAGELFF. CDR3 nucleotide sequence: TGTGCCACCAGCAGAGATAGTGCTTTCGGGGGGGCCGGGGAGCTGTTTTTT. This chain links TRBV15 with TRBJ2-2, with 8 bases fitting TRBD2. Looked up from germline, CDR1 is LNHNV and CDR2 is YYDKDF (reference sequence). CDR3 length: 17 residues. The V gene end was trimmed by 0 bases and the J gene end by 6 bases; junction bases not matched to a gene: 9.

This chain uses TRBV13 with TRBJ2-3; 8 nucleotides align to TRBD2. Germline V CDR1 and CDR2: PRHDT, FYEKMQ (reference sequence). J gave up 10 bases and V 5 bases, and 2 bases lay outside the gene matches. The CDR3 is 11 residues long. In DNA, the CDR3 is TGTGCCAGCAGCGGGACTAGTGCGCAGTATTTT. Amino acids: CASSGTSAQYF.

This clone showed up many times. Other DNA sequences of this sample code for an identical CDR3. This CDR3 reads CAWSSDSNQPQHF. The DNA of the CDR3 is TGTGCCTGGAGTTCGGATAGCAATCAGCCCCAGCATTTT. The chain recombines TRBV30 with TRBJ1-5; the D is unclear. Trimming shortened V by 2 bases and J by 0 bases, and 5 bases separated the two germline ends. Germline CDR1 GTSNPN, CDR2 SVGIG (reference sequence). The CDR3 totals 13 residues.

This sequence joins TRBV15 and TRBJ2-3; D may match TRBD1 or TRBD2 (5 bases each). The V gene's germline CDR1 is LNHNV and CDR2 YYDKDF (reference sequence). V lost 1 base to trimming and J lost 4 bases, with 9 bases between them. The CDR3 is made up of 14 amino acids. This CDR3 reads CATSRGGTADTQYF. The CDR3 bases are TGTGCCACCAGCAGAGGGGGGACCGCAGATACGCAGTATTTT.

V usage is TRBV28 and J usage is TRBJ2-5; D uncertain. V gave up 5 bases and J gave up 5 bases, with 12 bases separating them. This CDR3 is built from 13 residues. Per the germline V gene, CDR1 is MDHEN and CDR2 is SYDVKM. The CDR3 DNA sequence: TGTGCCAGCAGTGTTGGGTTTCCCGAGACCCAGTACTTC. Amino acid sequence: CASSVGFPETQYF.

The V call is TRBV12-1, the J call TRBJ2-1; the table assigns TRBD2, which was not confirmed against the DNA. TRBV12-1 is a pseudogene. This CDR3 is 16 amino acids long. The CDR3 loop reads CASSPHDSGSLHEQFF. The CDR3 DNA reads as TGTGCCAGCAGCCCCCATGATAGCGGGAGCCTCCATGAGCAGTTCTTC.

This chain joins TRBV19 and TRBJ2-2; the match to TRBD2 covers 10 bases. CDR3 length: 14 residues. Germline CDR1 and CDR2: LNHDA and SQIVND (reference sequence). J was trimmed by 5 bases and V by 6 bases; bases with no gene match: 3. The CDR3 nucleotides read TGTGCCAGTAGGAAGCGGGAGGGTACCGGGGAGCTGTTTTTT. This gives the protein CASRKREGTGELFF.

V is TRBV28 and J is TRBJ1-3; D uncertain. The CDR3 length is 13 residues. Trimming pared 5 bases from V and 5 bases from J, leaving 10 bases between. Germline V gene sequence: CDR1 MDHEN, CDR2 SYDVKM. The CDR3 is CASSVGMRNTIYF. In DNA, the CDR3 is TGTGCCAGCAGTGTAGGGATGAGAAACACCATATATTTT.

The rearrangement joins TRBV30 to TRBJ1-2; D remains unclear. Trimming pared 0 bases from V and 10 bases from J, leaving 9 bases between. Germline lookup yields CDR1 GTSNPN and CDR2 SVGIG (reference sequence). The length of the CDR3 is 11 residues. CDR3 DNA: TGTGCCTGGAGTGTCGGTTTCGACTACACCTTC. Its translation is CAWSVGFDYTF.

This chain connects TRBV28 to TRBJ1-4, with D maybe TRBD1 (6 bases). The CDR3 is made up of 14 amino acids. CDR1 is MDHEN and CDR2 is SYDVKM in the germline V gene. V lost 6 bases, J lost 5 bases, and 13 bases lay in between. The CDR3 loop reads CASSRGGYNEKLFF. In nucleotides, the CDR3 is TGTGCCAGCAGCCGGGGGGGCTACAATGAAAAACTGTTTTTT.

This chain connects TRBV9 to TRBJ2-1, with 11 bases identical to TRBD2. CDR3 length: 17 amino acids. The V and J ends lost 0 bases and 8 bases, in that order; junction bases with no gene match: 10. The germline gives CDR1 SGDLS, CDR2 YYNGEE. The CDR3 nucleotides are TGTGCCAGCAGCGTAGGAACCACTAGCGGGAGCCGCTATGAGCAGTTCTTC. Its translation is CASSVGTTSGSRYEQFF.

V gene TRBV5-6 combines with J gene TRBJ2-4, with D perhaps TRBD1 (6 bases). The germline V gene has CDR1 SGHDT and CDR2 YYEEEE. The CDR3 contains 13 residues. The ends were cut back, 0 bases at V and 16 bases at J, with 17 bases in the middle. The CDR3 here is CASSLAGAGYAYF. The DNA of the CDR3 is TGTGCCAGCAGCTTGGCAGGGGCCGGATACGCTTACTTC.

This clone appeared a single time. CDR3 sequence: CASSSWTGYDGANVLTF. The CDR3 bases are TGTGCCAGCAGTTCCTGGACAGGTTATGATGGGGCCAACGTCCTGACTTTC. The chain uses TRBV28 and TRBJ2-6; 7 nucleotides line up with TRBD1. The ends lost 4 bases at V and 3 bases at J; junction bases unmatched: 9. Germline lookup yields CDR1 MDHEN and CDR2 SYDVKM. The CDR3 has 17 residues.

This clone was counted between two and nine times. V gene TRBV19 combines with J gene TRBJ1-4; TRBD1 matches at 7 bases. The CDR3 consists of 14 residues. The J segment lost 4 bases and the V segment lost 7 bases, leaving 6 bases of the junction unmatched. CDR1 is LNHDA, CDR2 SQIVND, per germline (reference sequence). In DNA, the CDR3 is TGTGCCAGTATGGGACAGCAAGATAATGAAAAACTGTTTTTT. This translates into CASMGQQDNEKLFF.

The chain couples TRBV7-6 to TRBJ1-3, with D possibly TRBD1 on 5 matching bases. V was trimmed by 2 bases and J by 7 bases, leaving 15 bases between them. Germline V gene data show CDR1 as SGHVS and CDR2 as FNYEAQ. The CDR3 covers 15 residues. The CDR3 spells CASSLSAGPVNTIYF. The CDR3, as DNA: TGTGCCAGCAGCTTATCCGCGGGGCCGGTGAACACCATATATTTT.

The genes are TRBV5-1 and TRBJ2-5; D remains ambiguous. Germline-derived CDR1 and CDR2 are SGHRS and YFSETQ. The CDR3 sequence is 15 residues long. Trimming took 3 bases from V and 5 from J, leaving 17 bases between them. CDR3 sequence (DNA): TGCGCCAGCAGCTCGTTAGACCCTCTCCGCGAGACCCAGTACTTC. Amino acids: CASSSLDPLRETQYF.